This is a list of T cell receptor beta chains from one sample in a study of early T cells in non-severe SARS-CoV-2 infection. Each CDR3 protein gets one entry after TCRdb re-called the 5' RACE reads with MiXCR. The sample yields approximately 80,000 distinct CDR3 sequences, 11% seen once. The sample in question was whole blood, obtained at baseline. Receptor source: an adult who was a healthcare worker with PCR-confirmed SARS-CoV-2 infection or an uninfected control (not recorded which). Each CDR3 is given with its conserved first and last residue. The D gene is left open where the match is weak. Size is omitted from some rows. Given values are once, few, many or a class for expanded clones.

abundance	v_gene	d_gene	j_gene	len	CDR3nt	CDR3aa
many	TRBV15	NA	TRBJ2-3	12	TGTGCCACCAGCATCAACACAGATACGCAGTATTTT	CATSINTDTQYF
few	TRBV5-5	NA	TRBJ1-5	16	TGTGCCAGCAGCTTGGTGGGGACGCGTGCCAATCAGCCCCAGCATTTT	CASSLVGTRANQPQHF
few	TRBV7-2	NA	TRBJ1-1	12	TGTGCCAGCAGCTTAGCACCCCCTGAAGCTTTCTTT	CASSLAPPEAFF
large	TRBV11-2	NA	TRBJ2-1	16	TGTGCCAGCAGCTTAGTTCCTACTATGATCACGTATGAGCAGTTCTTC	CASSLVPTMITYEQFF
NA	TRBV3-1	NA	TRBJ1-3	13	TGTGCCAGCAGCAGGGCTGGGGGAAACACCATATATTTT	CASSRAGGNTIYF
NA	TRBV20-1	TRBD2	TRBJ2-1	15	TGCAGTGCTAGACTGAGCGGGGGGAAACGCAATGAGCAGTTCTTC	CSARLSGGKRNEQFF
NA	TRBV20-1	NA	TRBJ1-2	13	TGCAGTGCTAGAGATAGGCAGGGGATGGGCTACACCTTC	CSARDRQGMGYTF
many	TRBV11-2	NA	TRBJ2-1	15	TGTGCCAGCAGCTTTGGGCAGAACTCCTACAATGAGCAGTTCTTC	CASSFGQNSYNEQFF
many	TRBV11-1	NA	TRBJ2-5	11	TGTGCCAGCAGCCAGGGAGAGACCCAGTACTTC	CASSQGETQYF
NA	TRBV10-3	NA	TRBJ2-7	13	TGTGCCTCGAGTCCAGGTCGTAATTACGAGCAGTACTTC	CASSPGRNYEQYF
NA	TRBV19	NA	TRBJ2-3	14	TGTGCCAGTTCCCCACAGGGAGGGGCAGATACGCAGTATTTT	CASSPQGGADTQYF
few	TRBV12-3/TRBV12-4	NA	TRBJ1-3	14	TGTGCCAGCACCCTCCGGGGGTTCGGAAACACCATATATTTT	CASTLRGFGNTIYF
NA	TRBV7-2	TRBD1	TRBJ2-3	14	TGTGCCAGCAGCTCCCTACAGGGGACAGATACGCAGTATTTT	CASSSLQGTDTQYF
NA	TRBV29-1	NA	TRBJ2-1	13	TGCAGCGTTGCTCGACAGATTCGCAATGAGCAGTTCTTC	CSVARQIRNEQFF
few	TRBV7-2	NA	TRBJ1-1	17	TGTGCCAGCAGCTCCCCAAGTGGGCGACCGGTAGGCACTGAAGCTTTCTTT	CASSSPSGRPVGTEAFF
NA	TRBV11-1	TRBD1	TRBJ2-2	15	TGTGCCAGCAGCCCTTCACAGGGGTGGACCGGGGAGCTGTTTTTT	CASSPSQGWTGELFF
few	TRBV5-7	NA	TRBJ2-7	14	TGTGCCAGCAGCTTGCCGATACAATGGTACGAGCAGTACTTC	CASSLPIQWYEQYF
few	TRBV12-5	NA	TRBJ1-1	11	TGTGCTAGTGGTCCAACCAATGAAGCTTTCTTT	CASGPTNEAFF
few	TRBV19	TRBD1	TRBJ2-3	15	TGTGCCAGTAGTTCTAGACAGGGTTCAGGAGATACGCAGTATTTT	CASSSRQGSGDTQYF
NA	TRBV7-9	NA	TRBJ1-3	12	TGTGCCAGCAGCCCTGGGGGAAACACCATATATTTT	CASSPGGNTIYF
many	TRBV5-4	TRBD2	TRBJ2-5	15	TGTGCCAGCAGCTACCTAGCGGGGGCTCAAGAGACCCAGTACTTC	CASSYLAGAQETQYF
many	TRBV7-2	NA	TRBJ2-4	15	TGTGCCAGCAGTTCCTCGGCATGGGCCAAAAACATTCAGTACTTC	CASSSSAWAKNIQYF
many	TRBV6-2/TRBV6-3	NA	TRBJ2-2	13	TGTGCCAGCAGTCGAACAGGGATCGGGGAGCTGTTTTTT	CASSRTGIGELFF
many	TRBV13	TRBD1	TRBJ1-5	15	TGTGCCAGCAGCCTCCGGGACAGGGGGGGTCAGCCCCAGCATTTT	CASSLRDRGGQPQHF